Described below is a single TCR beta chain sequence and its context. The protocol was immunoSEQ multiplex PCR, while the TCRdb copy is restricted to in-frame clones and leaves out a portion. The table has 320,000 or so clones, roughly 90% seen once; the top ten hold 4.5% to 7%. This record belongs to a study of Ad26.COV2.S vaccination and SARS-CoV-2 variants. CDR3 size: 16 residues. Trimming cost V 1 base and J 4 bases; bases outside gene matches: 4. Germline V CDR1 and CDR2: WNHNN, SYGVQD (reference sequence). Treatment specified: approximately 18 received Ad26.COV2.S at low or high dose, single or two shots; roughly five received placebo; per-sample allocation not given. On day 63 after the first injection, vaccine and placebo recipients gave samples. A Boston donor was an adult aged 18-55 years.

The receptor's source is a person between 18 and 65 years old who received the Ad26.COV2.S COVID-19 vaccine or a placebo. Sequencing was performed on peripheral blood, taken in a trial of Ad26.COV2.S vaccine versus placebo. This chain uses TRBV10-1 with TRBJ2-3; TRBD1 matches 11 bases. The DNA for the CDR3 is TGCGCCAGCAGTGAGTTGGGACAGGGGGGGTCAGATACGCAGTATTTT. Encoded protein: CASSELGQGGSDTQYF.